The 32 T cell receptor beta chains reported below all come from one sample, sequenced in a study of T cell responses to AZD1222 COVID-19 vaccine. Sequencing used immunoSEQ multiplex PCR; TCRdb keeps in-frame clones, though not all of them. The data contain over 65,000 clones, more than 70% of them seen just once; the ten biggest clones take up about 7%. This specimen consisted of peripheral blood, obtained 28 days after the second AZD1222 dose. The origin of the receptors is an adult who received the AZD1222 COVID-19 vaccine.

The chain combines TRBV6-4 with TRBJ2-2; D is undetermined. The germline gives CDR1 MRHNA, CDR2 SNTAGT. The CDR3 has 14 residues. Trimming removed 3 bases at V and 3 bases at J, with 8 bases between. The DNA of the CDR3 is TGTGCCAGCAGTGAGTCAGAGCACACCGGGGAGCTGTTTTTT. Amino acid sequence: CASSESEHTGELFF.

The gene calls are TRBV28 and TRBJ1-4; D might be TRBD1 (5 bases). The V gene's germline CDR1 is MDHEN and CDR2 SYDVKM. The CDR3 loop spans 15 amino acids. The V end lost 5 bases, the J end lost 2 bases, and 12 bases lay between the germline ends. CDR3 DNA sequence: TGTGCCAGCAGTCGCTTAGGGGTGACTAATGAAAAACTGTTTTTT. It translates to CASSRLGVTNEKLFF. Full variable domain (remainder filled in from reference TRBV28 and TRBJ1-4): DVKVTQSSRYLVKRTGEKVFLECVQDMDHENMFWYRQDPGLGLRLIYFSYDVKMKEKGDIPEGYSVSREKKERFSLILESASTNQTSMYLCASSRLGVTNEKLFFGSGTQLSVL.

The CDR3 loop reads CASSLSPTGSSSYNEQFF. The CDR3 nucleotides are TGTGCCAGCAGCTTATCCCCTACAGGGTCTAGCTCCTACAATGAGCAGTTCTTC. The chain combines TRBV7-3 with TRBJ2-1; TRBD1 might be the D (6 bases). Germline values: CDR1 SGHTA, CDR2 FQGTGA. Trimming took off 2 bases at V and 0 bases at J, with 17 bases between the two ends. The CDR3 runs to 18 residues.

The chain has TRBV19 and TRBJ2-1; 8 bases fit TRBD2. Looked up from germline, CDR1 is LNHDA and CDR2 is SQIVND (reference sequence). The V and J ends lost 7 bases and 16 bases, in that order; junction bases with no gene match: 9. The CDR3 length is 11 residues. CDR3 coding DNA: TGTGCCAGTATTGTAGGACTAGCCTTTTTCTTC. This translates into CASIVGLAFFF.

This CDR3 reads CSASFAGPNYEQYF. The CDR3, as DNA: TGCAGTGCTAGTTTTGCGGGGCCAAACTACGAGCAGTACTTC. The V gene is TRBV20-1, the J gene TRBJ2-7, with D possibly TRBD2 on 6 matching bases. V gave up 3 bases and J gave up 3 bases, with 15 bases separating them. Germline CDR1 is DFQATT and CDR2 is SNEGSKA (reference sequence). This CDR3 is built from 14 residues.

CDR3 loop: CASSPGANSYEQYF. In DNA, the CDR3 is TGTGCCAGCAGTCCCGGGGCCAACTCCTACGAGCAGTACTTC. The genes are TRBV6-2 or TRBV6-3 and TRBJ2-7; D is perhaps TRBD1 or TRBD2 (5 bases each). V gave up 5 bases and J gave up 0 bases, with 11 bases separating them. The CDR3 has 14 amino acids. Germline CDR1 is MNHEY and CDR2 is SVGEGT.

J is TRBJ2-5 and V is TRBV5-1; 7 bases fit TRBD2. CDR3 size: 16 residues. Germline-derived CDR1 and CDR2 are SGHRS and YFSETQ. The junction had 13 bases not matched to a gene; V was cut back by 3 bases and J by 5 bases. Here the CDR3 DNA reads TGCGCCAGCAGCTCGGCCGAGGGAGGGATGTGGGAGACCCAGTACTTC. Translating gives CASSSAEGGMWETQYF.

The chain carries TRBV9 and TRBJ2-1; weak D call: TRBD1 (6 bases). Germline CDR1 SGDLS, CDR2 YYNGEE. This CDR3 spans 17 amino acids. Trimming stripped 4 bases from V and 3 bases from J, with 20 bases between. In DNA form, the CDR3 reads TGTGCCAGCAGCTTCACCGGGACACGGTTGGGCTACAATGAGCAGTTCTTC. Its translation: CASSFTGTRLGYNEQFF.

The chain carries TRBV12-3 or TRBV12-4 and TRBJ1-2; D unclear. The CDR3 runs 13 residues. Trimming stripped 1 base from V and 7 bases from J, with 10 bases between. CDR3 nucleotides: TGTGCCAGCAGTTTAGTAGGGTTTAGTGGCTACACCTTC. Its translation: CASSLVGFSGYTF.

V and J are TRBV7-9 and TRBJ1-3; D gene unclear. Trimming removed 6 bases at V and 0 bases at J, with 6 bases between. In germline, CDR1 is SEHNR, CDR2 FQNEAQ (reference sequence). The length of the CDR3 is 13 residues. Here the CDR3 reads CASRRISGNTIYF. The CDR3 nucleotides are TGTGCCAGCAGGCGGATCTCTGGAAACACCATATATTTT.

The CDR3 reads CSVEVAGLNTGELFF. The CDR3 coding sequence is TGCAGCGTTGAAGTAGCGGGACTTAACACCGGGGAGCTGTTTTTT. The J gene is TRBJ2-2, the V gene TRBV29-1, with 8 bases lining up with TRBD2. This CDR3 comprises 15 residues. CDR1 and CDR2 from the germline V gene are SQVTM and ANQGSEA. After removal of 1 base from V and 2 bases from J, the junction contained 3 bases not matched to a gene.

The rearrangement uses TRBV5-1 and TRBJ2-5; D not certain. The CDR3 extends over 14 amino acids. Germline CDR1 reads SGHRS; CDR2 reads YFSETQ. Trimming pared 0 bases from V and 1 base from J, leaving 7 bases between. CDR3 DNA sequence: TGCGCCAGCAGCTTGGGGGGTACCCAAGAGACCCAGTACTTC. It specifies CASSLGGTQETQYF.

V is TRBV7-9 and J is TRBJ2-4; D is possibly TRBD1 (5 bases). This CDR3 contains 15 residues. The V gene's germline CDR1 is SEHNR and CDR2 FQNEAQ (reference sequence). The ends were cut back, 3 bases at V and 1 base at J, with 10 bases in the middle. The CDR3 sequence: CASSLTESAKNIQYF. As DNA, the CDR3 is TGTGCCAGCAGCTTGACAGAATCGGCCAAAAACATTCAGTACTTC.

The chain couples TRBV18 to TRBJ2-2; D might be TRBD1 or TRBD2, each matching 6 bases. The CDR3 is 16 residues long. From germline, CDR1 is KGHSH and CDR2 LQKENI. V was trimmed by 2 bases and J by 5 bases, leaving 15 bases between them. CDR3 sequence reads: CASSPTPEGGTGELFF. The CDR3, as DNA: TGTGCCAGCTCACCAACCCCCGAGGGGGGAACCGGGGAGCTGTTTTTT. The whole variable domain, filled in from reference TRBV18 and TRBJ2-2, reads NAGVMQNPRHLVRRRGQEARLRCSPMKGHSHVYWYRQLPEEGLKFMVYLQKENIIDESGMPKERFSAEFPKEGPSILRIQQVVRGDSAAYFCASSPTPEGGTGELFFGEGSRLTVL.

CDR3 sequence: CASGGASGNTIYF. DNA for the CDR3: TGCGCCAGCGGGGGGGCTTCTGGAAACACCATATATTTT. The rearrangement links TRBV10-2 to TRBJ1-3; possibly TRBD1 for D (6 bases). The CDR3 is 13 amino acids. Between the trimmed V and J ends, which lost 8 bases and 1 base, there was a span of 9 bases. In germline, CDR1 is WSHSY, CDR2 SAAADI.

This chain uses TRBV11-2 with TRBJ2-3; D uncertain. This CDR3 is built from 14 residues. Trimming left V 0 bases short and J 4 bases short, with 8 bases between. The germline gives CDR1 SGHAT, CDR2 FQNNGV. The CDR3 DNA is TGTGCCAGCAGCTTAGAAGGGTTAGCAGATACGCAGTATTTT. Residues: CASSLEGLADTQYF.

The chain uses TRBV3-1 (or the pseudogene TRBV3-2) and TRBJ2-2; TRBD1 matches 8 bases. Losses at the gene ends were 4 bases for V and 6 bases for J; bases not matched to a gene: 4. Germline CDR1 LGHDT, CDR2 YNNKEL (reference sequence). The CDR3 extends over 14 amino acids. In DNA, the CDR3 is TGTGCCAGCAGCCGGGACAGGTCCCCCGGGGAGCTGTTTTTT. As protein: CASSRDRSPGELFF.

The count of this clone is one. The genes are TRBV6-2 or TRBV6-3 and TRBJ2-7; either TRBD1 or TRBD2 may supply D (5 bases each). Germline CDR1 and CDR2: MNHEY and SVGEGT. The CDR3 loop spans 15 amino acids. The germline V and J ends were trimmed by 2 bases and 0 bases, with 11 bases remaining between them. This CDR3 is CASSYSSGTSYEQYF. The CDR3 DNA is TGTGCCAGCAGTTACAGTAGTGGGACCTCCTACGAGCAGTACTTC.

This chain joins TRBV3-1 (or the pseudogene TRBV3-2) and TRBJ1-2; TRBD1 matches 7 bases. The CDR3 length is 15 residues. Looked up from germline, CDR1 is LGHDT and CDR2 is YNNKEL (reference sequence). V dropped 2 bases and J dropped 7; count of bases not matched to a gene: 10. For the CDR3, the DNA is TGTGCCAGCAGCCAAAACGCAGGGGGATCTTTTGGCTACACCTTC. Residues: CASSQNAGGSFGYTF.

This chain connects TRBV19 to TRBJ1-2; possibly TRBD1 for D (5 bases). Trimming cost V 3 bases and J 4 bases, with 9 bases left between them. The CDR3 length is 13 residues. Germline assignment: CDR1 LNHDA and CDR2 SQIVND (reference sequence). The CDR3 here is CASSMNRFYGYTF. The CDR3 DNA follows: TGTGCCAGTAGTATGAACAGGTTCTATGGCTACACCTTC.

The chain joins TRBV19 to TRBJ2-2; 8 bases match TRBD1. The CDR3 runs 16 residues. V trimming: 2 bases; J trimming: 6 bases; junction bases outside the gene matches: 8. The germline CDR1 and CDR2 sequences are LNHDA and SQIVND (reference sequence). The DNA for the CDR3 is TGTGCCAGTAGTATACTCGCAGGGGGCGCGGCCGGGGAGCTGTTTTTT. The encoded protein is CASSILAGGAAGELFF.

The gene calls are TRBV6-1 and TRBJ1-5, with D possibly TRBD1 on 5 matching bases. The germline V gene has CDR1 MNHNS and CDR2 SASEGT. CDR3 length: 16 amino acids. V was clipped by 0 bases and J by 4 bases, with 13 bases between them. The CDR3 here is CASSEAMGVTNQPQHF. Here the CDR3 DNA reads TGTGCCAGCAGTGAAGCGATGGGGGTTACGAATCAGCCCCAGCATTTT.

The table lists this clone with a count of one. The V and J genes are TRBV5-1 and TRBJ1-1; D unclear. Germline-derived CDR1 and CDR2 are SGHRS and YFSETQ. Between the trimmed V and J ends, which lost 0 bases and 0 bases, there was a span of 9 bases. The CDR3 extends over 15 amino acids. This chain's CDR3 is CASSLVERMNTEAFF. The CDR3, as DNA: TGCGCCAGCAGCTTGGTGGAAAGGATGAACACTGAAGCTTTCTTT.

This chain joins TRBV6-4 and TRBJ2-1; no definite D call. This CDR3 has 13 residues. Germline V gives CDR1 MRHNA, CDR2 SNTAGT. The V end lost 4 bases, the J end lost 7 bases, and 11 bases lay between the germline ends. This CDR3 reads CASSGTDSNEQFF. The CDR3 nucleotides read TGTGCCAGCAGTGGAACCGATTCTAATGAGCAGTTCTTC.

The gene calls are TRBV2 and TRBJ2-1; D is tentatively TRBD1 or TRBD2 (5 bases each). The CDR3 sequence is 15 residues long. V was clipped by 2 bases and J by 4 bases, with 12 bases between them. Looked up from germline, CDR1 is SNHLY and CDR2 is FYNNEI. CDR3 loop: CASSEWGRAYNEQFF. For the CDR3, the DNA is TGTGCCAGCAGTGAATGGGGGAGAGCATACAATGAGCAGTTCTTC.

V gene TRBV28 combines with J gene TRBJ2-7; D is possibly TRBD1 or TRBD2 (5 bases each). There are 14 residues in the CDR3. The V gene lost 2 bases and the J gene lost 4 bases, with 12 bases spanning the gap. Germline V gene sequence: CDR1 MDHEN, CDR2 SYDVKM. The CDR3 DNA sequence: TGTGCCAGCAGTTTAGAGGGGACCTCTTACGAGCAGTACTTC. Its protein is CASSLEGTSYEQYF.

The chain couples TRBV10-2 to TRBJ2-6; tentatively, D is TRBD1 or TRBD2 (5 bases each). Trimming cost V 0 bases and J 2 bases, with 5 bases left between them. The germline gives CDR1 WSHSY, CDR2 SAAADI. CDR3 size: 15 residues. The CDR3 here is CASSESGAGANVLTF. CDR3 sequence (DNA): TGCGCCAGCAGTGAGTCGGGGGCTGGGGCCAACGTCCTGACTTTC.

J is TRBJ2-3 and V is TRBV6-4, with 8 bases identical to TRBD2. Germline CDR1 and CDR2: MRHNA and SNTAGT. This CDR3 spans 15 amino acids. The J segment lost 6 bases and the V segment lost 0 bases, leaving 5 bases of the junction unmatched. The CDR3 loop is CASSDSGTSGDTQYF. CDR3 bases: TGTGCCAGCAGTGACTCCGGGACTAGTGGGGATACGCAGTATTTT.

This chain connects TRBV6-5 to TRBJ1-5, with D possibly matching TRBD1 (5 bases). From germline, CDR1 is MNHEY and CDR2 SVGAGI. This CDR3 spans 15 amino acids. V lost 6 bases and J lost 0, with 12 bases in between. The CDR3 is CASSPGLRSNQPQHF. CDR3 nucleotides: TGTGCCAGCAGCCCGGGACTCCGTAGCAATCAGCCCCAGCATTTT.

The J gene is TRBJ1-6, the V gene TRBV30; 10 bases are a match to TRBD1. This CDR3 spans 16 amino acids. The germline gives CDR1 GTSNPN, CDR2 SVGIG (reference sequence). V lost 4 bases to trimming and J lost 0 bases; unmatched junction nucleotides: 3. CDR3 sequence (DNA): TGTGCCTGGACTAGACAGGGGGCCTCCTATAATTCACCCCTCCACTTT. Amino acids: CAWTRQGASYNSPLHF.

The V and J genes are TRBV6-5 and TRBJ2-3; TRBD2 agrees at 11 bases. V was pared by 6 bases and J by 2 bases, with 4 bases of the junction left unmatched. Germline V lookup: CDR1 MNHEY, CDR2 SVGAGI. The CDR3 totals 15 residues. CDR3 coding DNA: TGTGCCAGCAGGTTAGCGGGAGGGCCCACAGATACGCAGTATTTT. Translation gives CASRLAGGPTDTQYF.

The chain is built from TRBV19 and TRBJ1-4; 8 bases are shared with TRBD1. Unmatched junction bases numbered 9, after V lost 5 bases and J lost 4 bases. The CDR3 length is 16 residues. Germline V gene data show CDR1 as LNHDA and CDR2 as SQIVND (reference sequence). Here the CDR3 reads CASSSSGGSGNEKLFF. CDR3 nucleotide sequence: TGTGCCAGTAGTTCCTCAGGGGGCTCGGGTAATGAAAAACTGTTTTTT.